This T cell receptor beta chain was captured by sequencing in a study of shared clonotypes between healthy human individuals. Study-wide results and limits: In having few donors, the study represented limited genetic and exposure-history diversity. The study's rarefaction showed incomplete sorted-subset sequencing despite large depth.

The repertoire was sequenced with immunoSEQ multiplex PCR; TCRdb's copy has only in-frame clones and lacks some. The data show 1.5 million to 1.9 million clones, 95% to 99% seen once. As for this clone: What it binds is unknown.

CD4+ cell separation produced CD45RA+ naive and CD45RA-negative memory subsets. Trimming removed 1 base at V and 0 bases at J, with 15 bases between. Germline V lookup: CDR1 SGHAT, CDR2 FQNNGV. This CDR3 spans 18 amino acids. The V and J genes are TRBV11-2 and TRBJ2-2; perhaps D is TRBD1 or TRBD2 (6 bases each). Material: naive CD4+ T cells sorted from blood. The sample's subset: CD45RA+ positively selected. The sequence derives from a man aged 30 to 39 in good health. The CDR3, as DNA: TGTGCCAGCAGCTTAGTAGACGTGGGGGGCGCGAACACCGGGGAGCTGTTTTTT. Protein product: CASSLVDVGGANTGELFF.